This T cell receptor beta chain stems from a study of shared clonotypes between healthy human individuals. Overall study: Three plates each covered CD4 naive and memory; CD8 naive two, CD8 memory one. The study's findings and limits: Sharing across four donors was highest in naive CD4 (roughly 5%) and lowest in memory CD8 (about 0.4%).

For this clone: Its target is unknown.

Clones were sequenced by immunoSEQ multiplex PCR, and TCRdb holds only the in-frame ones, with some missing. The sample lists 2 million to 2.5 million clones, approximately 95% occurring once. Trimming took 6 bases from V and 5 from J; bases not matched to a gene: 8. CDR3 size: 14 residues. In germline, CDR1 is MNHNY, CDR2 SVGAGI (reference sequence). The receptor was derived from a man in his late teens or twenties in good health. Some clones in this sample may be carry-over from other donors' samples. Input material: naive CD4+ T cells from PBMCs. Indicated subset: CD45RA+ positively selected. The chain carries TRBV6-6 and TRBJ2-7; 9 bases line up with TRBD1. In DNA form, the CDR3 reads TGTGCCAGCAGAACAGGGGGCATACGCCACGAGCAGTACTTC. Its protein is CASRTGGIRHEQYF.